This T cell receptor beta chain comes out of a study of blood T cell repertoires in COVID-19. Clones were sequenced by immunoSEQ multiplex PCR, and TCRdb holds only the in-frame ones, with some missing. The sample shows 300,000 to 350,000 clones, over 80% of them seen only once. Clinical history reported by participants formed the basis on which cohorts were assigned. Two negative PCRs, clearance, or symptom resolution characterized the recovered Cohort 3 donors. This CDR3 spans 11 amino acids. Germline lookup yields CDR1 SQVTM and CDR2 ANQGSEA. V lost 8 bases and J 4 bases, leaving 9 bases between the germline ends.

This clonotype was sampled from a man aged 25 to 40 who had recovered from COVID-19. Sample: PBMCs or T cells enriched from blood (not recorded which). The chain joins TRBV29-1 to TRBJ2-1; the D gene is possibly TRBD1 (6 bases). The DNA for the CDR3 is TGCAGCCATACAGGGTACAATGAGCAGTTCTTC. This gives the protein CSHTGYNEQFF.